This TCR beta chain was recorded in a study of OX40 agonist ivuxolimab in advanced cancers. The overall study: Of mixed ages from about 23 to 85 and averaging about 65 years, the group was roughly 85% male.

Method: immunoSEQ multiplex PCR; TCRdb's copy keeps in-frame clones and lacks some. This table has about 73,000 clones, around 89% appearing once. At cycle 4 day 1, cycle 7 day 1, and baseline, blood was sampled. Overall study findings and caveats: Among the least clonally expanded were partial responders at 0.1-3.0 mg/kg. More expanded clones were seen, on average, in CD8+ T cells than in CD4+.

About this clone itself: The antigen remains undetermined.

The CDR3 loop spans 16 amino acids. V lost 6 bases and J lost 4; bases outside the gene matches: 12. Looked up from germline, CDR1 is SGHTA and CDR2 is FQGNSA. The TCR comes from an adult with an advanced solid tumor such as melanoma, head and neck, liver or kidney cancer. This specimen was CD4+ or CD8+ T cells sorted from blood, taken in a trial of the OX40 agonist ivuxolimab. The chain links TRBV7-2 to TRBJ2-1; 7 bases line up with TRBD2. The CDR3 here is CASSLAVGGGYNEQFF. DNA for the CDR3: TGTGCCAGCAGTCTAGCGGTGGGTGGGGGGTACAATGAGCAGTTCTTC.